A selection of T cell receptor beta chains follows, all from one sample in a study of T-cell memory formation after mild COVID-19. TCRdb independently ran MiXCR on the 5' RACE reads; one entry per CDR3 protein. The sample has about 600,000 distinct CDR3 sequences, approximately 21% seen once. The sequencing sample was made of PBMCs or a T cell subset sorted from them (not recorded which). These receptors all come from an adult woman who had mild COVID-19 (a few samples of this study predate the infection). Cell type and time point are not known. Both conserved end residues are part of each CDR3. D genes are given only for firm matches. Clone size is shown for a subset of rows, as once, few, many or a class of expanded clone.

d_call,clone_size,v_call,j_call,cdr3_aa,cdr3_nt
.,few,TRBV7-9,TRBJ2-2,CASSSRVWELFF,TGTGCCAGCAGCTCCAGGGTCTGGGAGCTGTTTTTT
TRBD2,.,TRBV12-3/TRBV12-4,TRBJ2-1,CASITSGSDEQFF,TGTGCCAGTATTACTAGCGGGAGTGACGAGCAGTTCTTC
TRBD1,few,TRBV5-6,TRBJ1-4,CASSLTGGKGKLFF,TGTGCCAGCAGCTTGACAGGGGGCAAGGGAAAACTGTTTTTT
.,few,TRBV29-1,TRBJ2-3,CSVQTGLLGTDTQYF,TGCAGCGTTCAGACAGGCCTTCTGGGCACAGATACGCAGTATTTT
.,once,TRBV30,TRBJ1-1,CAWSVVTEAFF,TGTGCCTGGAGTGTAGTGACTGAAGCTTTCTTT
.,few,TRBV2,TRBJ2-2,CASITGRLNTGELFF,TGTGCCAGCATCACGGGACGGTTGAACACCGGGGAGCTGTTTTTT
.,.,TRBV3-1,TRBJ1-1,CASGFGETEAFF,TGTGCCAGCGGGTTTGGAGAGACTGAAGCTTTCTTT
.,few,TRBV9,TRBJ2-7,CASSVGGGRSYEQYF,TGTGCCAGCAGCGTAGGGGGGGGCCGATCCTACGAGCAGTACTTC
.,.,TRBV21-1,TRBJ2-7,CASSIRTRYEQYF,TGTGCCAGCAGCATCCGTACTCGCTACGAGCAGTACTTC
.,.,TRBV7-4,TRBJ2-2,CASQRTFTNTGELFF,TGTGCCAGCCAACGGACGTTTACGAACACCGGGGAGCTGTTTTTT
TRBD2,.,TRBV7-2,TRBJ2-7,CASSPPGGSEQYF,TGTGCCAGCAGCCCCCCCGGGGGGTCCGAGCAGTACTTC
TRBD2,.,TRBV24-1,TRBJ2-3,CATSTSGLGDTQYF,TGTGCCACCAGTACTAGCGGGCTGGGGGATACGCAGTATTTT
.,.,TRBV6-5,TRBJ1-2,CASSPAVGHNYGYTF,TGTGCCAGCAGCCCGGCCGTAGGGCATAACTATGGCTACACCTTC
.,few,TRBV24-1,TRBJ1-2,CATSAQGPPAYGYTF,TGTGCCACCTCGGCTCAGGGACCGCCAGCCTATGGCTACACCTTC
.,.,TRBV20-1,TRBJ2-7,CSARDGSGDEQYF,TGCAGTGCTAGAGATGGGAGCGGCGACGAGCAGTACTTC
.,few,TRBV7-9,TRBJ2-7,CASIRVPSLPPSYEQYF,TGTGCCAGCATCCGAGTCCCTTCCTTACCCCCCTCCTACGAGCAGTACTTC
.,few,TRBV6-6,TRBJ2-3,CASSYEPPWGGTDTQYF,TGTGCCAGCAGTTACGAACCCCCGTGGGGGGGCACAGATACGCAGTATTTT
.,.,TRBV27,TRBJ1-1,CASSSPGLTEAFF,TGTGCCAGCAGTTCTCCGGGGTTAACGGAAGCTTTCTTT
TRBD1,.,TRBV29-1,TRBJ1-1,CSVTGQVNTEAFF,TGCAGCGTTACGGGACAGGTAAACACTGAAGCTTTCTTT
TRBD1,.,TRBV7-3,TRBJ1-1,CASSPTGASTEAFF,TGTGCCAGCAGCCCTACAGGGGCTTCCACTGAAGCTTTCTTT
.,.,TRBV12-5,TRBJ2-1,CASAGGGNEQFF,TGTGCTAGTGCTGGAGGGGGCAATGAGCAGTTCTTC
TRBD2,few,TRBV19,TRBJ2-5,CASSTRTSGNQETQYF,TGTGCCAGTAGCACCCGGACTAGCGGGAACCAAGAGACCCAGTACTTC
.,.,TRBV7-7,TRBJ2-5,CASSPNGSPQETQYF,TGTGCCAGCAGCCCTAATGGGTCCCCCCAAGAGACCCAGTACTTC
.,few,TRBV7-9,TRBJ2-7,CASSLGMRYEQYF,TGTGCCAGCAGCTTAGGGATGAGGTACGAGCAGTACTTC
TRBD1,many,TRBV18,TRBJ2-7,CASSRSTGGYEQYF,TGTGCCAGCTCACGGTCGACAGGGGGCTACGAGCAGTACTTC
.,few,TRBV7-6,TRBJ1-1,CASSLAWGRGNTEAFF,TGTGCCAGCAGCTTAGCGTGGGGTAGGGGAAACACTGAAGCTTTCTTT
.,.,TRBV5-4,TRBJ2-7,CASSFGSTGTYEQYF,TGTGCCAGCAGCTTCGGGTCCACGGGCACCTACGAGCAGTACTTC
.,.,TRBV3-1,TRBJ1-1,CASSQDGNLMNTEAFF,TGTGCCAGCAGCCAAGACGGGAACCTCATGAACACTGAAGCTTTCTTT
.,.,TRBV20-1,TRBJ1-4,CSARDGEASTNEKLFF,TGCAGTGCTAGAGACGGGGAGGCGTCAACTAATGAAAAACTGTTTTTT
.,few,TRBV15,TRBJ2-3,CATSRGADPNTDTQYF,TGTGCCACCAGCAGAGGGGCCGACCCGAATACAGATACGCAGTATTTT
TRBD1,.,TRBV28,TRBJ1-2,CASSPSIQGVGDGYTF,TGTGCCAGCAGTCCCTCAATCCAGGGGGTCGGGGATGGCTACACCTTC
.,few,TRBV6-6,TRBJ1-1,CASSYRSEAFF,TGTGCCAGCAGTTACCGGAGTGAAGCTTTCTTT
.,few,TRBV4-3,TRBJ2-3,CASSQEWSTESTQYF,TGCGCCAGCAGCCAAGAGTGGAGTACGGAGTCTACGCAGTATTTT
TRBD1,.,TRBV4-1,TRBJ1-2,CASSQGQGRNYGYTF,TGCGCCAGCAGCCAAGGACAGGGCCGGAACTATGGCTACACCTTC
.,few,TRBV2,TRBJ2-4,CASSEALNIQYF,TGTGCCAGCAGTGAAGCGCTAAACATTCAGTACTTC
.,.,TRBV7-9,TRBJ2-5,CASSFHPQETQYF,TGTGCCAGCAGCTTCCATCCGCAAGAGACCCAGTACTTC
.,few,TRBV12-3/TRBV12-4,TRBJ2-1,CASSPLPPGNEQFF,TGTGCCAGCAGTCCCCTGCCCCCGGGCAATGAGCAGTTCTTC
.,many,TRBV12-3/TRBV12-4,TRBJ1-5,CASSLDYQPQHF,TGTGCCAGCAGTTTAGATTATCAGCCCCAGCATTTT
.,.,TRBV7-9,TRBJ2-2,CASSPPTGGRGTGELFF,TGTGCCAGCAGCCCTCCCACCGGGGGCCGGGGCACCGGGGAGCTGTTTTTT
.,.,TRBV20-1,TRBJ2-1,CSAGGKGGNEQFF,TGCAGTGCTGGGGGGAAGGGGGGCAATGAGCAGTTCTTC
.,few,TRBV20-1,TRBJ2-4,CSATRGLEGKNIQYF,TGCAGTGCTACCAGGGGATTGGAGGGGAAAAACATTCAGTACTTC
TRBD2,.,TRBV5-1,TRBJ2-1,CASSLGFKTAGGNEQFF,TGCGCCAGCAGCTTGGGTTTCAAGACAGCGGGGGGCAATGAGCAGTTCTTC
.,.,TRBV7-9,TRBJ1-1,CASSRGLAEAFF,TGTGCCAGCAGCCGAGGACTTGCTGAAGCTTTCTTT
.,.,TRBV20-1,TRBJ1-4,CSAHPAGRNEKLFF,TGCAGTGCTCACCCGGCAGGGCGTAATGAAAAACTGTTTTTT
TRBD1,few,TRBV30,TRBJ1-3,CAWSAPGGTGYF,TGTGCCTGGAGTGCCCCGGGGGGGACAGGATATTTT
.,few,TRBV12-3/TRBV12-4,TRBJ1-2,CASSSIGTHYGYTF,TGTGCCAGCAGTTCGATCGGGACCCACTATGGCTACACCTTC
.,few,TRBV7-9,TRBJ1-2,CASSSNREAYGYTF,TGTGCCAGCAGCTCCAACAGGGAAGCCTATGGCTACACCTTC
TRBD2,.,TRBV7-9,TRBJ2-1,CASHRGLAGVSEQFF,TGTGCCAGCCATAGAGGACTAGCGGGAGTCAGTGAGCAGTTCTTC
.,few,TRBV24-1,TRBJ2-3,CAISDRGPSTDTQYF,TGTGCCATCTCTGATCGCGGACCTAGCACAGATACGCAGTATTTT
TRBD1,.,TRBV15,TRBJ2-4,CATSREDRVGLAKNIQYF,TGTGCCACCAGCAGAGAAGACAGGGTGGGATTAGCCAAAAACATTCAGTACTTC
.,few,TRBV24-1,TRBJ1-2,CATSDFTGYGYTF,TGTGCCACCAGTGATTTTACAGGCTATGGCTACACCTTC
TRBD2,.,TRBV20-1,TRBJ2-1,CSARVLAGLTSEQFF,TGCAGTGCTAGAGTCCTAGCGGGACTCACAAGTGAGCAGTTCTTC
.,few,TRBV6-5,TRBJ1-2,CASTPRRGGSYGYTF,TGTGCCAGCACCCCGCGTAGGGGAGGAAGCTATGGCTACACCTTC
TRBD1,few,TRBV20-1,TRBJ2-1,CSAREGGQGATTYNEQFF,TGCAGTGCTAGAGAGGGGGGACAGGGGGCTACTACCTACAATGAGCAGTTCTTC
.,many,TRBV7-9,TRBJ2-3,CASSLWIRATDTQYF,TGTGCCAGCAGCTTGTGGATCAGGGCGACAGATACGCAGTATTTT
TRBD1,few,TRBV23-1,TRBJ2-5,CASSPGQGSTARFKETQYF,TGCGCCAGCAGTCCCGGACAGGGGTCGACGGCCCGATTCAAAGAGACCCAGTACTTC
.,.,TRBV19,TRBJ2-5,CASSWWGKETQYF,TGTGCCAGTAGTTGGTGGGGAAAAGAGACCCAGTACTTC
.,few,TRBV12-3/TRBV12-4,TRBJ1-5,CASSDGEQPQHF,TGTGCCAGCAGTGATGGAGAGCAGCCCCAGCATTTT
.,few,TRBV9,TRBJ2-3,CASSVSGRTDTQYF,TGTGCCAGCAGCGTCTCGGGCCGCACAGATACGCAGTATTTT
.,.,TRBV5-1,TRBJ2-3,CASSFGSGFRTDTQYF,TGCGCCAGCAGCTTCGGGTCAGGGTTTCGCACAGATACGCAGTATTTT